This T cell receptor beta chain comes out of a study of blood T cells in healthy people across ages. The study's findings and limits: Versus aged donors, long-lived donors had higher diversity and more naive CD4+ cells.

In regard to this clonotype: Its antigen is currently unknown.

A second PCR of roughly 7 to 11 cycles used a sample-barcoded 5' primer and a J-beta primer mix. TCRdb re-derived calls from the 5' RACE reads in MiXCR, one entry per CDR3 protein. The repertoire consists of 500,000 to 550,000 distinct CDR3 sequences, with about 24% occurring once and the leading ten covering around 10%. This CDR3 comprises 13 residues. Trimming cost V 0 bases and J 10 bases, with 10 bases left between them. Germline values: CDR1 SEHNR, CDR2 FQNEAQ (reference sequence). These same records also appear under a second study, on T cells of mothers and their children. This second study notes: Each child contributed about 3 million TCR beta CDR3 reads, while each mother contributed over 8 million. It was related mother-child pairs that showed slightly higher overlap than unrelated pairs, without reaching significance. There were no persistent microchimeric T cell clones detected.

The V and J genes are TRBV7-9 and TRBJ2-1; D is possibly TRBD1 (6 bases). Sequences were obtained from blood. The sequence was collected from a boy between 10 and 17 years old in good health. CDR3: CASSLAGAGEQFF. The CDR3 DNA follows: TGTGCCAGCAGCTTAGCGGGGGCAGGGGAGCAGTTCTTC.